One and the same sample provided the 22 T cell receptor beta chains below, sequenced in a study of T cell responses to AZD1222 COVID-19 vaccine. Generated by immunoSEQ multiplex PCR, the TCRdb table keeps only in-frame clones and is missing some. This sample has roughly 140,000 clones; more than 70% occur once, and the top ten carry over 13%. Here the sequenced sample was peripheral blood, taken on day 0 of AZD1222 vaccination. The origin of the receptors is an adult in good health.

J is TRBJ1-2 and V is TRBV3-1 (or the pseudogene TRBV3-2); TRBD1 matches at 9 bases. The CDR3 extends over 13 amino acids. Germline CDR1 reads LGHDT; CDR2 reads YNNKEL (reference sequence). The trim removed 5 bases at V and 6 bases at J, leaving 4 bases unmatched. CDR3 bases: TGTGCCAGCAGCTACGGGACAGGGAATGGCTACACCTTC. Translation gives CASSYGTGNGYTF.

This chain joins TRBV9 and TRBJ2-5, with D unclear. The CDR3 loop spans 13 amino acids. Trimming shortened V by 2 bases and J by 2 bases, and 7 bases separated the two germline ends. Germline CDR1 SGDLS, CDR2 YYNGEE. CDR3 DNA: TGTGCCAGCAGCGTTAGTGTTCAAGAGACCCAGTACTTC. Its protein is CASSVSVQETQYF.

This clone is large. The V call is TRBV15, the J call TRBJ1-4, with 9 bases aligning to TRBD1. Losses at the gene ends were 8 bases for V and 8 bases for J; bases not matched to a gene: 9. Germline CDR1 and CDR2: LNHNV and YYDKDF (reference sequence). CDR3 length equals 14 residues. The CDR3 spells CATAEGQGDEKLFF. CDR3 nucleotides: TGTGCCACCGCAGAGGGACAGGGAGACGAAAAACTGTTTTTT.

This clone was counted once. This chain connects TRBV5-1 to TRBJ1-4; tentatively, D is TRBD1 (5 bases). V lost 5 bases, J lost 6 bases, and 17 bases lay in between. The CDR3 runs 15 residues. CDR1 is SGHRS and CDR2 is YFSETQ in the germline V gene. CDR3 protein: CASSLKGWSDEKLFF. Written as DNA, the CDR3 is TGCGCCAGCAGTCTCAAGGGGTGGTCGGATGAAAAACTGTTTTTT.

This clone was detected once. The V call is TRBV5-4, the J call TRBJ2-3; 7 nucleotides line up with TRBD2. J was trimmed by 5 bases and V by 4 bases; bases with no gene match: 10. Per germline, CDR1 SGHNT and CDR2 YYREEE (reference sequence). CDR3 length: 15 amino acids. CDR3 sequence (DNA): TGTGCCAGCAGCCGGCCCCAGCGGGGTGAAGATACGCAGTATTTT. Translating gives CASSRPQRGEDTQYF.

CDR3 protein: CASSLAGFMNTEAFF. CDR3 in DNA: TGCGCCAGCAGCCTGGCGGGGTTTATGAACACTGAAGCTTTCTTT. The chain combines TRBV5-1 with TRBJ1-1; D not resolved. V gave up 4 bases and J gave up 0 bases, with 13 bases separating them. This CDR3 contains 15 residues. Germline CDR1 is SGHRS and CDR2 is YFSETQ.

The chain combines TRBV11-2 with TRBJ1-2; D perhaps matches TRBD1 (5 bases). The V end lost 1 base, the J end lost 5 bases, and 8 bases lay between the germline ends. The CDR3 length is 13 residues. Per the germline V gene, CDR1 is SGHAT and CDR2 is FQNNGV. The CDR3 protein is CASSLGQGYGYTF. In DNA form, the CDR3 reads TGTGCCAGCAGCTTAGGCCAGGGTTATGGCTACACCTTC.

V is TRBV19 and J is TRBJ1-1; the D gene is possibly TRBD1 (6 bases). Germline CDR1 reads LNHDA; CDR2 reads SQIVND (reference sequence). Trimming took off 9 bases at V and 0 bases at J, with 17 bases between the two ends. This CDR3 region has 15 residues. CDR3 sequence: CASRQGGALNTEAFF. CDR3 nucleotides: TGTGCCAGCCGTCAAGGGGGGGCCTTGAACACTGAAGCTTTCTTT.

This chain joins TRBV28 and TRBJ2-7, with unresolved D. Trimming took 4 bases from V and 3 from J, leaving 10 bases between them. CDR1 and CDR2 (germline): MDHEN, SYDVKM. The CDR3 extends over 13 amino acids. The CDR3 spells CASSSPVVYEQYF. CDR3 nucleotide sequence: TGTGCCAGCAGTTCCCCCGTTGTCTACGAGCAGTACTTC. The whole variable domain, remainder taken from reference TRBV28 and TRBJ2-7, is DVKVTQSSRYLVKRTGEKVFLECVQDMDHENMFWYRQDPGLGLRLIYFSYDVKMKEKGDIPEGYSVSREKKERFSLILESASTNQTSMYLCASSSPVVYEQYFGPGTRLTVT.

Only a few counts were recorded for this clone. The chain joins TRBV11-3 to TRBJ2-7; 9 bases map to TRBD1. Germline V CDR1 and CDR2: SGHNT, YENEEA. After removal of 4 bases from V and 2 bases from J, the junction contained 9 bases not matched to a gene. There are 16 residues in the CDR3. CDR3 loop: CASSSGQGSGPYEQYF. In nucleotides, the CDR3 is TGTGCCAGCAGCTCCGGACAGGGGAGCGGGCCCTACGAGCAGTACTTC.

The J gene is TRBJ1-1, the V gene TRBV10-3, with D hard to call. This CDR3 has 13 residues. The germline gives CDR1 ENHRY, CDR2 SYGVKD. V was shortened by 2 bases and J by 8 bases, with 12 bases between the two germline ends. CDR3 in DNA: TGTGCCATCAGTGAGCCTAGCTTAAAAGAAGCTTTCTTT. Its translation: CAISEPSLKEAFF.

V is TRBV7-8 and J is TRBJ2-1; 8 nucleotides match TRBD2. Germline V CDR1 and CDR2: SGHVS, FQNEAQ. V lost 3 bases and J lost 4; bases outside the gene matches: 8. CDR3 length: 16 amino acids. Here the CDR3 DNA reads TGTGCCAGCAGCTTGCTAGCGGGCATCTTTTACAATGAGCAGTTCTTC. As protein: CASSLLAGIFYNEQFF.

The chain couples TRBV5-5 to TRBJ2-7; D possibly uses TRBD1 or TRBD2 (5 bases each). From germline, CDR1 is SGHKS and CDR2 YYEKEE (reference sequence). The CDR3 is 14 amino acids. V was clipped by 0 bases and J by 3 bases, with 10 bases between them. Written as DNA, the CDR3 is TGTGCCAGCAGCTTGGCGGGTGGGGGCTACGAGCAGTACTTC. It codes for CASSLAGGGYEQYF. Complete variable domain (other parts from reference TRBV5-5 and TRBJ2-7): DAGVTQSPTHLIKTRGQQVTLRCSPISGHKSVSWYQQVLGQGPQFIFQYYEKEERGRGNFPDRFSARQFPNYSSELNVNALLLGDSALYLCASSLAGGGYEQYFGPGTRLTVT.

The chain carries TRBV7-6 and TRBJ2-3; D gene unclear. Looked up from germline, CDR1 is SGHVS and CDR2 is FNYEAQ. V lost 4 bases and J lost 6, with 8 bases in between. CDR3 size: 12 residues. CDR3 sequence (DNA): TGTGCCAGCAGCTCTGGTATCGATACGCAGTATTTT. This translates into CASSSGIDTQYF.

The genes are TRBV28 and TRBJ1-2; D remains ambiguous. With 3 bases removed from V and 1 base from J, the gap between germline ends came to 15 bases. CDR1 is MDHEN and CDR2 is SYDVKM in the germline V gene. This CDR3 has 16 residues. CDR3 amino acids: CASSFPGWGFNYGYTF. In nucleotides, the CDR3 is TGTGCCAGCAGTTTCCCGGGTTGGGGATTTAACTATGGCTACACCTTC.

The rearrangement joins TRBV7-9 to TRBJ2-5; 7 bases fit TRBD2. In germline, CDR1 is SEHNR, CDR2 FQNEAQ (reference sequence). The length of the CDR3 is 13 residues. The J segment lost 1 base and the V segment lost 5 bases, leaving 1 base of the junction unmatched. The CDR3 is CASSRLAQETQYF. CDR3 bases: TGTGCCAGCAGCCGACTAGCCCAAGAGACCCAGTACTTC.

The V gene is TRBV28, the J gene TRBJ2-7, with D unclear. The CDR3 has 12 residues. CDR1 MDHEN and CDR2 SYDVKM come from the germline V gene. V was clipped by 6 bases and J by 3 bases, with 9 bases between them. The CDR3 region has the DNA TGTGCCAGCAGAGGGTCTGTCTACGAGCAGTACTTC. Residues: CASRGSVYEQYF.

The V and J genes are TRBV24-1 and TRBJ2-1, with 8 bases aligning to TRBD1. V lost 3 bases, J lost 4 bases, and 4 bases stayed unmatched. This CDR3 comprises 15 residues. CDR1 is KGHDR and CDR2 is SFDVKD in the germline V gene. CDR3 sequence: CATSDPTGAYNEQFF. The CDR3, as DNA: TGTGCCACCAGTGATCCGACAGGGGCTTACAATGAGCAGTTCTTC.

The rearrangement joins TRBV18 to TRBJ2-7, with 10 bases lining up with TRBD1. CDR1 is KGHSH and CDR2 is LQKENI in the germline V gene. Trimming at V came to 3 bases and at J to 5 bases, leaving 7 bases not matched to a gene. The CDR3 is 15 residues long. CDR3 nucleotide sequence: TGTGCCAGCTCACCCCCGGGACAGGGGTACCACGAGCAGTACTTC. This sequence encodes CASSPPGQGYHEQYF.

The J gene is TRBJ2-7, the V gene TRBV20-1; the D gene could be TRBD1 or TRBD2 (6 bases each). Trimming left V 3 bases short and J 5 bases short, with 23 bases between. This CDR3 contains 16 residues. From germline, CDR1 is DFQATT and CDR2 SNEGSKA (reference sequence). The CDR3 is CSASALQGFRGNEQYF. The CDR3 nucleotides read TGCAGTGCTAGTGCCCTACAGGGATTTCGGGGGAACGAGCAGTACTTC.

V gene TRBV7-6 combines with J gene TRBJ2-5; 7 nucleotides line up with TRBD1. The CDR3 length is 15 residues. From germline, CDR1 is SGHVS and CDR2 FNYEAQ. V was pared by 2 bases and J by 1 base, with 4 bases of the junction left unmatched. The CDR3 sequence is CASSLNRGTQETQYF. As DNA, the CDR3 is TGTGCCAGCAGCTTAAACAGGGGCACCCAAGAGACCCAGTACTTC.

The V and J genes are TRBV18 and TRBJ1-1; unclear D gene. The CDR3 sequence is 14 residues long. Per germline, CDR1 KGHSH and CDR2 LQKENI. The V end was cut by 0 bases, the J end by 7 bases, with 12 bases between. Written as DNA, the CDR3 is TGTGCCAGCTCACCACCAGCCCAAGGGCTTGAAGCTTTCTTT. Protein: CASSPPAQGLEAFF.